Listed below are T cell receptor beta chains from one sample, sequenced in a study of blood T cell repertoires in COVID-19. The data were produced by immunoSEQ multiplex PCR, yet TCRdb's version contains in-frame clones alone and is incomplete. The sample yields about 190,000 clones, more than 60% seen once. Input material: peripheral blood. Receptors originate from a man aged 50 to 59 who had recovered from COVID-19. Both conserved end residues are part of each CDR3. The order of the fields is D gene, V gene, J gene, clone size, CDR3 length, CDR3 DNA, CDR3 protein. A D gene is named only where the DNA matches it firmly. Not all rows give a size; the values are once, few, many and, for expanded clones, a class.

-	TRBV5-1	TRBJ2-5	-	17	TGCGCCAGCAGCTTAAGGACTAGGGGGGTAGGCCAAGAGACCCAGTACTTC	CASSLRTRGVGQETQYF
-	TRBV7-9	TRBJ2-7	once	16	TGTGCCAGCAGCCGACGCGGGACCGTCAACTCCTACGAGCAGTACTTC	CASSRRGTVNSYEQYF
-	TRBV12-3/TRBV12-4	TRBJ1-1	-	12	TGTGCCAGCAGTCCGCGTCACACTGAAGCTTTCTTT	CASSPRHTEAFF
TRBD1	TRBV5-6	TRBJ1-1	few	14	TGTGCCAGCAGCTTGTGGACAGGGAGGACTGAAGCTTTCTTT	CASSLWTGRTEAFF
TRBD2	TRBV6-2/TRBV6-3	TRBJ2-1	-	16	TGTGCCAGCAGTTCCCCGGGACTAGCGGGAGTCAATGAGCAGTTCTTC	CASSSPGLAGVNEQFF
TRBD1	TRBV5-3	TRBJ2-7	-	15	TGTGCCAGAAGCGTCGACAGGGGACCCGACTACGAGCAGTACTTC	CARSVDRGPDYEQYF
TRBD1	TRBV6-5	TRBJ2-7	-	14	TGTGCCAGCAAGCCCGACAGGGTGGGGTACGAGCAGTACTTC	CASKPDRVGYEQYF
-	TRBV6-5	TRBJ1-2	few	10	TGTGCCAGCACAGGACACGGCTACACCTTC	CASTGHGYTF
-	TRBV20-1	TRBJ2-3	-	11	TGCAGTGGGGCCGACCTTCCCGTGCAATATTTT	CSGADLPVQYF
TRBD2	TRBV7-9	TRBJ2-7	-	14	TGTGCCAGCAGCTCCTCTAGCGGCGGCTACGAGCAGTACTTC	CASSSSSGGYEQYF
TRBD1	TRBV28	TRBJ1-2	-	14	TGTGCCAGCAGGCTAGGACAGGGGTTCGATGGCTACACCTTC	CASRLGQGFDGYTF
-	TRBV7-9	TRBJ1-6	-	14	TGTGCCAGCAGCTTAGGATCCAGCGATTCACCCCTCCACTTT	CASSLGSSDSPLHF
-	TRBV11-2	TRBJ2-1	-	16	TGTGCCAGCAGCTTATTGGGCCCGAGCTCCTACAATGAGCAGTTCTTC	CASSLLGPSSYNEQFF
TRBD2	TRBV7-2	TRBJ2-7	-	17	TGTGCCAGCAGCTTAGTCGGGACTAGTCTTATGTTGTACGAGCAGTACTTC	CASSLVGTSLMLYEQYF
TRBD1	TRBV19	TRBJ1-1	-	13	TGTGCCAGCGATTACAGGGGTTCAACTGAAGCTTTCTTT	CASDYRGSTEAFF
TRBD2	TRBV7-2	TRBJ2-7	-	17	TGTGCCAGCAGCTTGGAACCGGGACTAGCGGGAGGGGGTGAGCAGTACTTC	CASSLEPGLAGGGEQYF
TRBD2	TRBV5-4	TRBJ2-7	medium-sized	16	TGTGCCAGCAGCCCAGGGACTAGCGGGAAAACCTACGAGCAGTACTTC	CASSPGTSGKTYEQYF
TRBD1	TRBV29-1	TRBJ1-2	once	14	TGCAGCGTTGGTGGGGGACAGGGATCCTCTGGCTACACCTTC	CSVGGGQGSSGYTF
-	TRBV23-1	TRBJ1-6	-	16	TGCGCCAGCAGTCATCCCCCAGGGCAGAGTAATTCACCCCTCCACTTT	CASSHPPGQSNSPLHF
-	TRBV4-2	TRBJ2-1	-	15	TGTGCCAGCAGCCAAGATCAGGGAAGCTACAATGAGCAGTTCTTC	CASSQDQGSYNEQFF
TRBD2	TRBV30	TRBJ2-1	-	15	TGTGCCTGGAGTTGGCTAGCGGGAGTCCTAAGGGAACAGTTCTTC	CAWSWLAGVLREQFF
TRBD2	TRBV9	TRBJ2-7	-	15	TGTGCCAGCAGCCCTAGCGGGAGGTTTCAAAACGAGCAGTACTTC	CASSPSGRFQNEQYF
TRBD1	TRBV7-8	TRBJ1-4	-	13	TGTGCCAGCAGCCGGGGACAGCTTGAAAAACTGTTTTTT	CASSRGQLEKLFF
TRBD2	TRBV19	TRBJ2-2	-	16	TGTGCCAGTAGAATTAGCGGGAGGCTTAACACCGGGGAGCTGTTTTTT	CASRISGRLNTGELFF
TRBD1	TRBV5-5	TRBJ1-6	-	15	TGTGCCAGCAGCCCCAGGACAGGGGATAATTCACCCCTCCACTTT	CASSPRTGDNSPLHF
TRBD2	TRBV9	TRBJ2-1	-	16	TGTGCCAGCAGCGTAGCTGGAGCGGGAGGTTACAATGAGCAGTTCTTC	CASSVAGAGGYNEQFF
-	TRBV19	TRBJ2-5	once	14	TGTGCCAGTAGTGAACAGGGCCTACAAGAGACCCAGTACTTC	CASSEQGLQETQYF
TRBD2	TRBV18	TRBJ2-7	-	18	TGTGCCAGCTCACCACAGCGATTAGCGGGGCCCTCCTCCTACGAGCAGTACTTC	CASSPQRLAGPSSYEQYF
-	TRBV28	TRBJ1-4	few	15	TGTGCCAGCAGTATCGGGAGTCTCGGTGATGAAAAACTGTTTTTT	CASSIGSLGDEKLFF
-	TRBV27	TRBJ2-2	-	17	TGTGCCAGCAGTTTTTCCGTGACTAGTCCAGTGGGCGGGGAGCTGTTTTTT	CASSFSVTSPVGGELFF
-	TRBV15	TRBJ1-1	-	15	TGTGCCACCAGCGTGGGGGCCCTGGCAGGGGCTGAAGCTTTCTTT	CATSVGALAGAEAFF
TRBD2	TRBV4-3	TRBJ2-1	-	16	TGCGCCAGCAGCCCAACGGGACTAGCGGCTTACAATGAGCAGTTCTTC	CASSPTGLAAYNEQFF
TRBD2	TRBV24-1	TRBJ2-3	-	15	TGTGCCACCAGTGCCAGCGGGAGATATGGAGATACGCAGTATTTT	CATSASGRYGDTQYF
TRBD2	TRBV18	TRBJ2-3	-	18	TGTGCCAGCTCACTAACGAAATCCGGGACTAGCGGGAGGGATACGCAGTATTTT	CASSLTKSGTSGRDTQYF
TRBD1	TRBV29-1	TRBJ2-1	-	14	TGCAGCGTTGAAGATGAACAGGGGGCGGATGAGCAGTTCTTC	CSVEDEQGADEQFF
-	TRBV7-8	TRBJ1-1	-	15	TGTGCCAGCAGCCGGATACAGGGCTTTGGGACTGAAGCTTTCTTT	CASSRIQGFGTEAFF
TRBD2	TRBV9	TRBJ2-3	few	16	TGTGCCAGCAGCCCACAGACTAGCGGGAGGACAGATACGCAGTATTTT	CASSPQTSGRTDTQYF
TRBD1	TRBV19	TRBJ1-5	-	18	TGTGCCAGTAGTACCTGGGGGAGCGGTACAGGGGCAGGGAAGCCCCAGCATTTT	CASSTWGSGTGAGKPQHF
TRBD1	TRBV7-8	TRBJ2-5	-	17	TGTGCCAGCAGCTCTTTCTTAACCGGGACAGGCCCCAAGACCCAGTACTTC	CASSSFLTGTGPKTQYF
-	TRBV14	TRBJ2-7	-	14	TGTGCCAGCAGCCAGGGGGGACTCTCCTACGAGCAGTACTTC	CASSQGGLSYEQYF
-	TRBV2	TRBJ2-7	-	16	TGTGCCAGCAACCCGCCCCAGGAGAGGGAATCCTACGAGCAGTACTTC	CASNPPQERESYEQYF
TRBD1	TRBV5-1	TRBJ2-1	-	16	TGCGCCAGCAGTACTGCCCGGACAGGGTCAGTGAATGAGCAGTTCTTC	CASSTARTGSVNEQFF
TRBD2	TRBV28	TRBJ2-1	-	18	TGTGCCAGCAGTTTCCGTCGCCCCGGGGTAGCGGGACACAATGAGCAGTTCTTC	CASSFRRPGVAGHNEQFF
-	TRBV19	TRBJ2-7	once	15	TGTGCCAGTAGTATATGGGGCGGTCCCGCCTACGAGCAGTACTTC	CASSIWGGPAYEQYF
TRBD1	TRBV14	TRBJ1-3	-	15	TGTGCCAGCAGCGTTGACAGGGCGTCTGGAAACACCATATATTTT	CASSVDRASGNTIYF
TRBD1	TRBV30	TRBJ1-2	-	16	TGTGCCTGGGAAAACGTACAGGACAGGTTAGGAGATGGCTACACCTTC	CAWENVQDRLGDGYTF
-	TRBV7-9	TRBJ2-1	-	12	TGTGCCAGCAGCTTATCTGCGGAACAGCAGTTCTTC	CASSLSAEQQFF
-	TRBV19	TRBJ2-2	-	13	TGTGCCAGTAGCCCCAGTTGGACCGGGGAGCTGTTTTTT	CASSPSWTGELFF
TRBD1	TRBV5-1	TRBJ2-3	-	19	TGCGCCAGCAGCTTGTCAGTCGGTAGGACAGGGAGAAGCACAGATACGCAGTATTTT	CASSLSVGRTGRSTDTQYF
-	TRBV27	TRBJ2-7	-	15	TGTGCCAGCAGTTTGGGCTCCTATCCCCTCTACGAGCAGTACTTC	CASSLGSYPLYEQYF